The present T cell receptor beta chain was sequenced within a study of cytomegalovirus exposure and HLA in healthy donors. Primers: 60 Vbeta forward and 13 Jbeta reverse. Sequencing was performed with immunoSEQ multiplex PCR; in TCRdb, only in-frame clones are kept and a portion is missing. The profile covers some 140,000 clones, with 80% appearing a single time and around 2% taken by the ten largest. Trimming shortened V by 0 bases and J by 0 bases, and 12 bases separated the two germline ends. The CDR3 length is 17 residues. Germline V gene data show CDR1 as LGHNA and CDR2 as YNFKEQ. This receptor was taken from a man aged 30-40 years in good health and CMV-seronegative. The material sequenced was PBMCs. The rearrangement uses TRBV4-2 and TRBJ1-3; D is ambiguous. CDR3 amino acids: CASSQDRTVLSGNTIYF. As DNA, the CDR3 is TGTGCCAGCAGCCAAGATCGAACAGTCCTCTCTGGAAACACCATATATTTT.